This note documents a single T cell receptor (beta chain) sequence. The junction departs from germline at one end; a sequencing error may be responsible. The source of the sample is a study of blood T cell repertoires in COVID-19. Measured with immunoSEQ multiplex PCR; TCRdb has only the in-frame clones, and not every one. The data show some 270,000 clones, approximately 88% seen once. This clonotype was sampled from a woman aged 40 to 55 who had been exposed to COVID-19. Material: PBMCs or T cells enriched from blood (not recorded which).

CDR3 sequence: CASSLQPWTGYPSTNEKLFF. The CDR3 region has the DNA TGTGCCAGCAGCTTGCAACCATGGACAGGTTACCCTTCAACTAATGAAAAACTGTTTTTT. The chain carries TRBV5-1 and TRBJ1-4; 7 bases map to TRBD1. CDR1 and CDR2 from the germline V gene are SGHRS and YFSETQ. The CDR3 length is 20 residues.